The 27 T cell receptor beta chains in this list originate from one sample, sequenced in a study of T-cell memory formation after mild COVID-19. Using its own MiXCR run on the 5' RACE reads, TCRdb lists one record per CDR3 protein. The sample includes approximately 400,000 distinct CDR3 sequences, over 15% of them seen just once. The sequencing sample was made of PBMCs or a T cell subset sorted from them (not recorded which). Receptor source: a man younger than 35 who had mild COVID-19 (a few samples of this study predate the infection). Cell type and time point are not known.

The chain uses TRBV12-3 or TRBV12-4 and TRBJ1-5, with a possible D match to TRBD1 (6 bases). The CDR3 has 13 residues. The germline V and J ends were trimmed by 7 bases and 7 bases, with 14 bases remaining between them. CDR3 DNA: TGTGCCAGCAACCTCGGGGGGGGCCAGCCCCAGCATTTT. Translation: CASNLGGGQPQHF.

The chain combines TRBV6-5 with TRBJ2-7; D might be TRBD1 or TRBD2, each matching 5 bases. Trimming shortened V by 5 bases and J by 4 bases, and 21 bases separated the two germline ends. Per germline, CDR1 MNHEY and CDR2 SVGAGI. The CDR3 extends over 16 amino acids. DNA for the CDR3: TGTGCCAGCAGTCGTACAGGAGTGGGCCGGGGTTACGAGCAGTACGTC. Its protein is CASSRTGVGRGYEQYV.

The chain carries TRBV7-9 and TRBJ1-1; D gene uncertain. The ends were cut back, 1 base at V and 4 bases at J, with 13 bases in the middle. CDR3 length: 15 residues. Germline CDR1 is SEHNR and CDR2 is FQNEAQ (reference sequence). CDR3 residues: CASSLGYSTRTEAFF. CDR3 in DNA: TGTGCCAGCAGCTTAGGTTACTCTACGCGCACTGAAGCTTTCTTT.

The chain recombines TRBV6-5 with TRBJ1-2, with unresolved D. With 6 bases removed from V and 0 bases from J, the gap between germline ends came to 8 bases. This CDR3 region has 13 residues. CDR1 is MNHEY, CDR2 SVGAGI, per germline. DNA for the CDR3: TGTGCCAGCAGCCATGGTCCTAACTATGGCTACACCTTC. Its translation: CASSHGPNYGYTF.

J is TRBJ2-3 and V is TRBV9, with a weak D call TRBD2 (5 bases). With 2 bases removed from V and 2 bases from J, the gap between germline ends came to 12 bases. Germline CDR1 is SGDLS and CDR2 is YYNGEE. CDR3 length equals 15 residues. CDR3 loop: CASSVTVLATDTQYF. CDR3 DNA sequence: TGTGCCAGCAGCGTTACAGTTCTAGCCACAGATACGCAGTATTTT.

The sample holds a few counts of this clonotype. This chain connects TRBV7-2 to TRBJ1-2; D is ambiguous. The CDR3 contains 15 residues. V gave up 4 bases and J gave up 4 bases, with 16 bases separating them. Looked up from germline, CDR1 is SGHTA and CDR2 is FQGNSA. CDR3 in amino acids: CASSSYLSASYGYTF. The CDR3 DNA sequence: TGTGCCAGCAGCTCCTACCTGTCAGCCTCCTATGGCTACACCTTC.

This clonotype was found a few times. V gene TRBV7-6 combines with J gene TRBJ2-3; D is possibly TRBD1 or TRBD2 (5 bases each). This CDR3 region has 14 residues. CDR1 is SGHVS, CDR2 FNYEAQ, per germline. Trimming removed 0 bases at V and 7 bases at J, with 11 bases between. CDR3 sequence (DNA): TGTGCCAGCAGCTTAGCGCTCGGGGCGAATACGCAGTATTTT. Translated: CASSLALGANTQYF.

The gene calls are TRBV20-1 and TRBJ1-1; TRBD1 agrees at 11 bases. Germline CDR1 and CDR2: DFQATT and SNEGSKA (reference sequence). The CDR3 is 15 amino acids. J was trimmed by 4 bases and V by 6 bases; bases with no gene match: 10. The DNA of the CDR3 is TGCAGTGCGCCCCGGGACAGGGGGAGCGGCACTGAAGCTTTCTTT. Translation gives CSAPRDRGSGTEAFF.

This clonotype was seen a few times. V and J are TRBV11-2 and TRBJ2-3, with D unresolved. Germline assignment: CDR1 SGHAT and CDR2 FQNNGV. CDR3 size: 15 residues. Trimming pared 5 bases from V and 9 bases from J, leaving 21 bases between. CDR3 region: CASSPNGLVTETQYF. CDR3 nucleotide sequence: TGTGCCAGCAGCCCAAACGGGCTGGTCACGGAAACGCAGTATTTT.

The V call is TRBV9, the J call TRBJ1-6; 10 bases fit TRBD1. This CDR3 region has 16 residues. Germline V gene data show CDR1 as SGDLS and CDR2 as YYNGEE. V shed 3 bases, J shed 9 bases, and the junction held 9 bases outside the gene matches. The CDR3 loop is CASSERTGGRVSPLHF. The CDR3 DNA is TGTGCCAGCAGCGAGAGGACAGGGGGGCGAGTTTCACCCCTCCACTTT.

This chain joins TRBV6-2 or TRBV6-3 and TRBJ1-2; 9 nucleotides agree with TRBD1. The trim removed 7 bases at V and 6 bases at J, leaving 12 bases unmatched. The V gene's germline CDR1 is MNHEY and CDR2 SVGEGT. CDR3 length equals 15 residues. The DNA for the CDR3 is TGTGCCAGCATGGGGACAGGGCCGTCTTGGAATGGCTACACCTTC. It yields the protein CASMGTGPSWNGYTF.

The chain links TRBV6-5 to TRBJ2-3, with D possibly being TRBD2 (7 bases). The V gene lost 3 bases and the J gene lost 5 bases, with 12 bases spanning the gap. CDR3 length equals 14 residues. CDR1 and CDR2 (germline): MNHEY, SVGAGI. The CDR3 sequence: CASSYRGARDTQYF. The CDR3 nucleotides are TGTGCCAGCAGTTATCGGGGGGCGCGAGATACGCAGTATTTT.

This clonotype was seen repeatedly, ten times or more. The gene calls are TRBV12-3 or TRBV12-4 and TRBJ1-5, with D unresolved. V was shortened by 8 bases and J by 4 bases, with 12 bases between the two germline ends. The CDR3 spans 13 residues. As DNA, the CDR3 is TGTGCCAGCGTCGTTTCGGGGAATCAGCCCCAGCATTTT. It yields the protein CASVVSGNQPQHF.

This sequence joins TRBV7-3 and TRBJ2-1, with 11 positions matching TRBD2. Per the germline V gene, CDR1 is SGHTA and CDR2 is FQGTGA. V was pared by 5 bases and J by 3 bases, with 6 bases of the junction left unmatched. The CDR3 has 16 amino acids. Written as DNA, the CDR3 is TGTGCCAGCAGCGTATACGGGACTAGCGGCTACAATGAGCAGTTCTTC. Its translation: CASSVYGTSGYNEQFF.

This clonotype was counted many times. The chain combines TRBV4-3 with TRBJ2-5, with D possibly matching TRBD1 (5 bases). The CDR3 is 15 amino acids. Germline V gene lookup returns CDR1 LGHNA and CDR2 YSLEER. Trimming removed 1 base from V and 2 bases from J, with 11 bases in between. The CDR3 loop reads CASSQGLREQETQYF. Here the CDR3 DNA reads TGCGCCAGCAGCCAAGGTCTCAGGGAACAAGAGACCCAGTACTTC.

This clonotype was found a few times. This chain links TRBV27 with TRBJ2-2; unclear D gene. Germline assignment: CDR1 MNHEY and CDR2 SMNVEV (reference sequence). This CDR3 is 13 amino acids long. V was clipped by 3 bases and J by 7 bases, with 9 bases between them. The chain's CDR3 is CASSLGWDGELFF. CDR3 DNA: TGTGCCAGCAGTTTGGGGTGGGACGGGGAGCTGTTTTTT.

The sample holds a few counts of this clonotype. The gene calls are TRBV12-3 or TRBV12-4 and TRBJ1-1, with 8 bases fitting TRBD1. V shed 3 bases, J shed 5 bases, and the junction held 5 bases outside the gene matches. This CDR3 spans 14 amino acids. Here the CDR3 DNA reads TGTGCCAGCAGTTTGGTAACAGGGGGGACTGAAGCTTTCTTT. Translating it yields CASSLVTGGTEAFF.

This clonotype was counted a few times. The V and J genes are TRBV7-2 and TRBJ1-1; D call uncertain. The CDR3 consists of 13 residues. Germline CDR1 is SGHTA and CDR2 is FQGNSA. V was trimmed by 5 bases and J by 7 bases, leaving 14 bases between them. The CDR3 DNA follows: TGTGCCAGCAGCCGCCAAGCCAGAGTTGAAGCTTTCTTT. Translating gives CASSRQARVEAFF.

The V call is TRBV19, the J call TRBJ1-1; tentatively, D is TRBD1 (6 bases). The CDR3 is 13 amino acids. Trimming left V 4 bases short and J 12 bases short, with 18 bases between. The germline CDR1 and CDR2 sequences are LNHDA and SQIVND (reference sequence). The CDR3 loop reads CASSRAASGATFF. For the CDR3, the DNA is TGTGCCAGTAGTAGGGCAGCCTCAGGGGCGACTTTCTTT.

This chain uses TRBV5-6 with TRBJ1-1, with no clear D. Trimming removed 0 bases from V and 8 bases from J, with 8 bases in between. This CDR3 comprises 12 residues. Germline V gene sequence: CDR1 SGHDT, CDR2 YYEEEE. CDR3 protein: CASSLGALEAFF. The CDR3 bases are TGTGCCAGCAGCTTGGGAGCGCTAGAAGCTTTCTTT.

This clonotype appeared a few times. The rearrangement links TRBV7-9 to TRBJ2-1; TRBD1 might be the D (5 bases). The CDR3 length is 14 residues. V lost 0 bases and J 8 bases, leaving 11 bases between the germline ends. Germline V gene lookup returns CDR1 SEHNR and CDR2 FQNEAQ (reference sequence). The CDR3 here is CASSLAVRGHEQFF. CDR3 nucleotide sequence: TGTGCCAGCAGCTTAGCGGTTAGGGGCCATGAGCAGTTCTTC.

This clonotype was observed a handful of times. The chain employs TRBV19 and TRBJ2-3, with a tentative D call TRBD2 (5 bases). The ends were cut back, 3 bases at V and 3 bases at J, with 7 bases in the middle. Looked up from germline, CDR1 is LNHDA and CDR2 is SQIVND (reference sequence). The CDR3 consists of 13 residues. The CDR3 DNA sequence: TGTGCCAGTAGTATTCTAGCAACAGATACGCAGTATTTT. Its protein is CASSILATDTQYF.

The chain is built from TRBV5-4 and TRBJ2-5; D remains unclear. The V gene's germline CDR1 is SGHNT and CDR2 YYREEE (reference sequence). V lost 4 bases to trimming and J lost 2 bases, with 15 bases between them. The CDR3 totals 15 residues. CDR3 region: CASSTRNAAQETQYF. The CDR3, as DNA: TGTGCCAGCAGCACCCGAAATGCGGCACAAGAGACCCAGTACTTC.

The chain has TRBV7-6 and TRBJ2-2; D gene uncertain. CDR1 and CDR2 from the germline V gene are SGHVS and FNYEAQ. This CDR3 spans 14 amino acids. The V end lost 1 base, the J end lost 5 bases, and 8 bases lay between the germline ends. The CDR3 loop is CASSLDTVTGELFF. In nucleotides, the CDR3 is TGTGCCAGCAGCTTAGATACGGTAACCGGGGAGCTGTTTTTT.

Points on this clonotype: A junction boundary mismatches the germline segment, possibly from a read error. J is TRBJ1-2 and V is TRBV4-2, with unresolved D. This CDR3 has 14 residues. The germline CDR1 and CDR2 sequences are LGHNA and YNFKEQ. The CDR3 region is CASCQFGSGGGHTF. The DNA for the CDR3 is TGTGCCAGCTGCCAATTTGGGTCTGGAGGTGGCCACACCTTC.

V and J are TRBV4-1 and TRBJ1-1; D remains unclear. The CDR3 covers 14 residues. Trimming removed 2 bases at V and 1 base at J, with 8 bases between. Germline loops: CDR1 MGHRA, CDR2 YSYEKL. CDR3 in DNA: TGCGCCAGCAGCCAACTCACAGAGAACACTGAAGCTTTCTTT. Translation: CASSQLTENTEAFF.

The rearrangement joins TRBV29-1 to TRBJ1-1, with D uncertain. The CDR3 consists of 12 residues. V lost 3 bases and J lost 1, with 6 bases in between. Germline assignment: CDR1 SQVTM and CDR2 ANQGSEA. The CDR3 region is CSVDSQNTEAFF. Here the CDR3 DNA reads TGCAGCGTTGATTCACAGAACACTGAAGCTTTCTTT.